One sample yielded the 20 T cell receptor beta chains listed below, sequenced in a study of response to subunit inactivated influenza vaccine. Each CDR3 protein is one row after TCRdb ran MiXCR on the RT-PCR reads. Found here are roughly 190,000 distinct CDR3 sequences, 13% to 15% of them singletons; the top ten hold approximately 24%. The source was CD8+ T cells sorted from PBMCs, collected 4 to 6 days after vaccination. These receptor sequences come from a man aged 50-59 years who received an inactivated influenza vaccine.

This clonotype was seen a few times. The chain uses TRBV12-3 or TRBV12-4 and TRBJ2-7; possibly TRBD2 for D (6 bases). V lost 9 bases, J lost 0 bases, and 12 bases lay in between. This CDR3 has 13 residues. The CDR3 coding sequence is TGTGCCAGTCAATCGGGGGACTCCTACGAGCAGTACTTC. Its protein is CASQSGDSYEQYF.

This clonotype was seen ten or more times. The genes are TRBV29-1 and TRBJ2-1; 9 bases match TRBD2. Trimming at V came to 0 bases and at J to 2 bases, leaving 2 bases not matched to a gene. The CDR3 has 15 residues. Germline CDR1 is SQVTM and CDR2 is ANQGSEA. This CDR3 reads CSVEDRGRAYNEQFF. DNA for the CDR3: TGCAGCGTTGAAGATCGCGGGAGGGCCTACAATGAGCAGTTCTTC.

This clonotype was recorded a few times. This sequence joins TRBV20-1 and TRBJ2-7; the D is unclear. The germline CDR1 and CDR2 sequences are DFQATT and SNEGSKA (reference sequence). V was clipped by 0 bases and J by 2 bases, with 8 bases between them. This CDR3 is 13 amino acids long. The CDR3 DNA reads TGCAGTGCTAGAGATCGAAGCACCTACGAGCAGTACTTC. This translates into CSARDRSTYEQYF.

The V gene is TRBV7-9, the J gene TRBJ1-4; D remains unclear. Germline V gene sequence: CDR1 SEHNR, CDR2 FQNEAQ (reference sequence). The V end lost 0 bases, the J end lost 5 bases, and 1 base lay between the germline ends. This CDR3 has 12 amino acids. CDR3 amino acids: CASSLANEKLFF. CDR3 sequence (DNA): TGTGCCAGCAGCTTAGCAAATGAAAAACTGTTTTTT.

V is TRBV6-2 or TRBV6-3 and J is TRBJ2-7, with D unclear. The CDR3 contains 15 residues. The V gene lost 0 bases and the J gene lost 2 bases, with 11 bases spanning the gap. CDR1 and CDR2 from the germline V gene are MNHEY and SVGEGT. DNA of the CDR3: TGTGCCAGCAGTTACTCGGTCGGAGCCACCTACGAGCAGTACTTC. Amino acid sequence: CASSYSVGATYEQYF.

The rearrangement joins TRBV12-5 to TRBJ2-1; possibly TRBD2 for D (6 bases). The CDR3 length is 15 residues. Trimming left V 1 base short and J 4 bases short, with 11 bases between. Germline V gene sequence: CDR1 LGHNT, CDR2 FRNRAP. CDR3 in DNA: TGTGCTAGTGGTTTGGGACTAGGAGCTTACAATGAGCAGTTCTTC. Protein product: CASGLGLGAYNEQFF.

The V call is TRBV24-1, the J call TRBJ1-1; D might be TRBD1 (5 bases). Trimming stripped 9 bases from V and 1 base from J, with 20 bases between. Per germline, CDR1 KGHDR and CDR2 SFDVKD. The CDR3 is made up of 16 amino acids. The CDR3 DNA reads TGTGCCACCCGATCCTCCGACAGCCTAAGGAACACTGAAGCTTTCTTT. Its translation is CATRSSDSLRNTEAFF.

This chain uses TRBV6-1 with TRBJ2-3; D ambiguous. V was clipped by 11 bases and J by 0 bases, with 15 bases between them. CDR3 length equals 14 residues. The germline V gene encodes CDR1 MNHNS and CDR2 SASEGT. Here the CDR3 reads CASLASPSTDTQYF. The DNA for the CDR3 is TGTGCCTCCTTGGCTTCCCCTAGCACAGATACGCAGTATTTT.

This clonotype was counted a few times. The V and J genes are TRBV12-3 or TRBV12-4 and TRBJ2-5; 10 bases line up with TRBD1. Trimming at V came to 6 bases and at J to 4 bases, leaving 2 bases not matched to a gene. The length of the CDR3 is 13 residues. The CDR3 protein is CASRTGGVETQYF. CDR3 bases: TGTGCCAGCAGGACAGGGGGCGTAGAGACCCAGTACTTC.

The V and J genes are TRBV5-1 and TRBJ1-2; tentatively, D is TRBD1 (6 bases). Deletions cut 5 bases from V and 4 bases from J, with 15 bases between. The length of the CDR3 is 14 residues. CDR1 SGHRS and CDR2 YFSETQ come from the germline V gene. As DNA, the CDR3 is TGCGCCAGCAGTATTGGACAGACTTCCTATGGCTACACCTTC. Translated, it gives CASSIGQTSYGYTF.

This chain links TRBV19 with TRBJ1-1; perhaps TRBD1 as D (6 bases). V dropped 8 bases and J dropped 0 bases, with 13 bases sitting between them. This CDR3 region has 14 residues. Germline-derived CDR1 and CDR2 are LNHDA and SQIVND (reference sequence). CDR3 nucleotides: TGTGCCAGTCGGACAGTATTCATGAACACTGAAGCTTTCTTT. Protein: CASRTVFMNTEAFF. The full variable domain, completed using reference TRBV19 and TRBJ1-1, is DGGITQSPKYLFRKEGQNVTLSCEQNLNHDAMYWYRQDPGQGLRLIYYSQIVNDFQKGDIAEGYSVSREKKESFPLTVTSAQKNPTAFYLCASRTVFMNTEAFFGQGTRLTVV.

The sample holds many counts of this clonotype. The chain joins TRBV7-2 to TRBJ2-5; D is possibly TRBD1 (6 bases). CDR1 and CDR2 from the germline V gene are SGHTA and FQGNSA. Between the trimmed V and J ends, which lost 2 bases and 2 bases, there was a span of 9 bases. The CDR3 is made up of 14 amino acids. CDR3: CASSLWGLQETQYF. CDR3 coding DNA: TGTGCCAGCAGCTTATGGGGGCTTCAAGAGACCCAGTACTTC. The entire variable domain, with the rest obtained from reference TRBV7-2 and TRBJ2-5, is as follows: GAGVSQSPSNKVTEKGKDVELRCDPISGHTALYWYRQSLGQGLEFLIYFQGNSAPDKSGLPSDRFSAERTGGSVSTLTIQRTQQEDSAVYLCASSLWGLQETQYFGPGTRLLVL.

This clonotype was observed many times. This chain uses TRBV24-1 with TRBJ1-1; 7 bases fit TRBD1. The CDR3 is 16 amino acids. After removal of 5 bases from V and 0 bases from J, the junction contained 8 bases not matched to a gene. Germline values: CDR1 KGHDR, CDR2 SFDVKD. The CDR3 region has the DNA TGTGCCACCAGTGGTATCGGGACAGATATGAACACTGAAGCTTTCTTT. It is translated as CATSGIGTDMNTEAFF.

CDR3 amino acids: CASSSGRATGTQYF. CDR3 DNA: TGTGCCAGCAGTAGCGGGAGGGCGACGGGGACCCAGTACTTC. The rearrangement uses TRBV6-1 and TRBJ2-5, with TRBD2 identical over 10 bases. This CDR3 region has 14 residues. After removal of 5 bases from V and 7 bases from J, the junction contained 7 bases not matched to a gene. The germline CDR1 and CDR2 sequences are MNHNS and SASEGT.

The chain couples TRBV19 to TRBJ1-5; 7 nucleotides line up with TRBD1. V was pared by 7 bases and J by 4 bases, with 7 bases of the junction left unmatched. The CDR3 runs to 14 residues. CDR1 LNHDA and CDR2 SQIVND come from the germline V gene (reference sequence). The DNA for the CDR3 is TGTGCCAGTAATAACAGGGGTACTAATCAGCCCCAGCATTTT. This gives the protein CASNNRGTNQPQHF.

This clonotype came up a few times. The chain couples TRBV2 to TRBJ2-1; 11 bases are a match to TRBD1. The CDR3 runs to 15 residues. Trimming removed 4 bases from V and 4 bases from J; junction bases left unmatched: 3. In germline, CDR1 is SNHLY, CDR2 FYNNEI. Written as DNA, the CDR3 is TGTGCCAGCAGTGCCGGGACAGGGGGATACAATGAGCAGTTCTTC. It specifies CASSAGTGGYNEQFF.

CDR3 sequence: CSARVLGGGEGDEQYF. The CDR3 region has the DNA TGCAGTGCTAGAGTGCTTGGGGGAGGGGAAGGAGACGAGCAGTACTTC. This chain connects TRBV20-1 to TRBJ2-7; 7 bases are shared with TRBD2. Germline CDR1 DFQATT, CDR2 SNEGSKA (reference sequence). The V gene end was trimmed by 1 base and the J gene end by 5 bases; junction bases not matched to a gene: 14. The CDR3 covers 16 residues.

This clonotype was recorded a few times. This sequence joins TRBV14 and TRBJ2-5, with D possibly TRBD2 on 6 matching bases. Trimming took 0 bases from V and 1 from J, leaving 9 bases between them. The germline V gene encodes CDR1 SGHDN and CDR2 FVKESK. This CDR3 contains 15 residues. The CDR3 sequence is CASSQDWRAQETQYF. CDR3 nucleotide sequence: TGTGCCAGCAGCCAAGATTGGAGGGCCCAAGAGACCCAGTACTTC.

This clonotype was recorded a few times. The CDR3 DNA sequence: TGTGCCAGCACCCAAGGGGGGGGTCACGGGGAGCTGTTTTTT. The encoded protein is CASTQGGGHGELFF. The chain couples TRBV25-1 to TRBJ2-2; tentative D call: TRBD2 (7 bases). CDR1 is MGHDK and CDR2 is SYGVNS in the germline V gene. The CDR3 spans 14 residues. V lost 7 bases, J lost 7 bases, and 16 bases lay in between. Looking up the rest from reference TRBV25-1 and TRBJ2-2 gives the full variable domain: EADIYQTPRYLVIGTGKKITLECSQTMGHDKMYWYQQDPGMELHLIHYSYGVNSTEKGDLSSESTVSRIRTEHFPLTLESARPSHTSQYLCASTQGGGHGELFFGEGSRLTVL.

This clonotype was seen only a few times. CDR3 nucleotides: TGTGCCAGCAGCCGGGCGAACACCATATATTTT. Translated, it gives CASSRANTIYF. This chain joins TRBV5-6 and TRBJ1-3; D gene uncertain. Germline V gene lookup returns CDR1 SGHDT and CDR2 YYEEEE. V lost 4 bases, J lost 7 bases, and 6 bases lay in between. The CDR3 extends over 11 amino acids.